The TCR beta chain described here comes from a study of blood T cell repertoires in COVID-19. Trimming at V came to 5 bases and at J to 10 bases, leaving 7 bases not matched to a gene. This CDR3 has 13 amino acids. CDR1 and CDR2 from the germline V gene are GTSNPN and SVGIG (reference sequence). This clone was counted a single time. Only in-frame clones appear in the TCRdb table, and some are missing; sequencing was by immunoSEQ multiplex PCR. The repertoire holds about 54,000 clones, with 88% as singletons. The rearrangement uses TRBV30 and TRBJ2-1; 11 nucleotides align to TRBD1. The clonotype comes from a human donor in a cohort sampled during active COVID-19. The material sequenced was peripheral blood. The CDR3 nucleotides read TGTGCCTGGGCCGGGACAGGGGGAAACGAGCAGTTCTTC. The encoded protein is CAWAGTGGNEQFF.